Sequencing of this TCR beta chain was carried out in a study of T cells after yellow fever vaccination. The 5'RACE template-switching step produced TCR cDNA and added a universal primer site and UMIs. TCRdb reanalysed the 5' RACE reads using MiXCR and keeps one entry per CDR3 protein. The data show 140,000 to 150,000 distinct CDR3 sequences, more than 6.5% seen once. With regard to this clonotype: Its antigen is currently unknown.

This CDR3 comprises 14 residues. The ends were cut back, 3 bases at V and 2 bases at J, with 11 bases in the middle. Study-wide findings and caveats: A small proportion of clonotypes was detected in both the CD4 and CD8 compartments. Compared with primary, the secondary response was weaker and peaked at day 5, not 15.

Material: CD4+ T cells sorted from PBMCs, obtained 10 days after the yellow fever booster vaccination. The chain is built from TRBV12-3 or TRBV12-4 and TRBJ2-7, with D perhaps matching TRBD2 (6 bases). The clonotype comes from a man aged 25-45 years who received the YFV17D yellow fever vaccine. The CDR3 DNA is TGTGCCAGCAGTTTGGGGGGTCCCCCCTACGAGCAGTACTTC. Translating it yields CASSLGGPPYEQYF.